This T cell receptor (beta chain) comes out of a study of blood T cells in healthy people across ages. Primers used in a second PCR of roughly 7 to 11 cycles were a sample-barcoded 5' primer and a J-beta primer mix. TCRdb reprocessed the 5' RACE reads via MiXCR and lists one record per CDR3 protein. The table includes some 850,000 distinct CDR3 sequences, roughly 26% detected once. J lost 2 bases, V lost 4 bases, and 7 bases had no gene match. The germline V gene encodes CDR1 SEHNR and CDR2 FQNEAQ (reference sequence). The CDR3 consists of 16 residues. These data were also filed under a second study, of T cells of mothers and their children.

The sequence was obtained from a boy aged 5-17 years in good health. The specimen sequenced was blood. The V gene is TRBV7-9, the J gene TRBJ1-5, with 8 bases matching TRBD1. The chain's CDR3 is CASSYQGAVGNQPQHF. The CDR3, as DNA: TGTGCCAGCAGCTACCAGGGGGCGGTGGGCAATCAGCCCCAGCATTTT.